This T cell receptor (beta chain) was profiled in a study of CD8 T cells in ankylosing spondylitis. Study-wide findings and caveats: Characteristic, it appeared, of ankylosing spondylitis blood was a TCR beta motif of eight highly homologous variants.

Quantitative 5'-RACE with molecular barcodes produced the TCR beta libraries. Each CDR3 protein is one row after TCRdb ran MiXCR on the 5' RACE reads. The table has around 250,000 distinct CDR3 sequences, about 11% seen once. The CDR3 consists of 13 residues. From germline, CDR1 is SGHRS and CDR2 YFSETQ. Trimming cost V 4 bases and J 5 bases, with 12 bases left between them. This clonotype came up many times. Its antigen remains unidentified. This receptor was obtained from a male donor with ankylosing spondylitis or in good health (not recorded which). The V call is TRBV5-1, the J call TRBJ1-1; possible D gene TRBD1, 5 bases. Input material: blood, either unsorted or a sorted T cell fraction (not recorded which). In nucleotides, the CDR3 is TGCGCCAGCAGCAGACGGGACGGTACTGAAGCTTTCTTT. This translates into CASSRRDGTEAFF. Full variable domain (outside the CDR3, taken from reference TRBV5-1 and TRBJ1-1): KAGVTQTPRYLIKTRGQQVTLSCSPISGHRSVSWYQQTPGQGLQFLFEYFSETQRNKGNFPGRFSGRQFSNSRSEMNVSTLELGDSALYLCASSRRDGTEAFFGQGTRLTVV.